Following are 3 T cell receptor beta chains from one sample sequenced in a study of identical twins. TCRdb re-called the 5' RACE reads with MiXCR, one entry per CDR3 protein. Here the sample spans about 260,000 distinct CDR3 sequences, approximately 7% being singletons. A further study also used this sample, focusing on yellow fever vaccine responses in identical twins.

What was sequenced was memory (CD45RO+) T cells sorted from blood. The receptors originated from a woman between 18 and 29 years old in good health.

The chain has TRBV6-1 and TRBJ1-1; D remains unclear. Trimming stripped 1 base from V and 1 base from J, with 10 bases between. Germline loops: CDR1 MNHNS, CDR2 SASEGT. CDR3 length: 15 residues. CDR3 amino acids: CASSEVGTTNTEAFF. CDR3 sequence (DNA): TGTGCCAGCAGTGAAGTTGGCACTACGAACACTGAAGCTTTCTTT.

This chain connects TRBV5-1 to TRBJ1-1; maybe TRBD1 (5 bases). V was shortened by 1 base and J by 0 bases, with 10 bases between the two germline ends. The CDR3 is 15 residues long. Germline CDR1 reads SGHRS; CDR2 reads YFSETQ. The CDR3 loop is CASSLLGEVNTEAFF. For the CDR3, the DNA is TGCGCCAGCAGCTTGTTGGGGGAGGTGAACACTGAAGCTTTCTTT.

This clonotype was seen many times. This chain connects TRBV11-1 to TRBJ2-6; tentative D call: TRBD1 (6 bases). CDR1 is SGHAT and CDR2 is FQDESV in the germline V gene (reference sequence). The CDR3 is 19 residues long. V lost 5 bases and J lost 4, with 24 bases in between. The CDR3 reads CASSPRILGRGTGANVLTF. CDR3 nucleotides: TGTGCCAGCAGCCCACGGATTTTGGGCAGGGGAACAGGGGCCAACGTCCTGACTTTC.